Sequencing of this T cell receptor beta chain was carried out in a study of technical replicates of blood from several donors. This CDR3 has 13 amino acids. CDR1 is SGHRS, CDR2 YFSETQ, per germline. After removal of 8 bases from V and 5 bases from J, the junction contained 9 bases not matched to a gene. The repertoire was sequenced with immunoSEQ multiplex PCR; TCRdb's copy has only in-frame clones and lacks some. The table lists tens of thousands of clones, more than 80% of them singletons, with approximately 0.25% in the top ten. The sequenced material came from T cells isolated from PBMCs. This receptor was obtained from a human donor in good health. This chain connects TRBV5-1 to TRBJ2-5, with 7 bases aligning to TRBD1. CDR3 nucleotide sequence: TGCGCCAGTAGACAGGGACCTCGGGAGACCCAGTACTTC. It specifies CASRQGPRETQYF.